What follows is one TCR beta chain and its context. This specimen belongs to a study of blood T cell repertoires in COVID-19. The overall study: T cells, B-cell-depleted T cells, or PBMCs provided the cDNA or gDNA that served as material.

Source study methods: Scientists estimated how many nucleated cells there were by amplifying reference gene primers. Here immunoSEQ multiplex PCR was the method, and the copy in TCRdb shows in-frame clones only, minus some. V and J calls and clone size are as listed in that table; D and trimming were resolved from the DNA. The table has roughly 250,000 clones, 86% seen once. The sample was peripheral blood. The TCR originated in a young woman with COVID-19, enrolled during active disease.

The CDR3: CASSLRLAGDTGELFF. DNA of the CDR3: TGTGCCAGCTCACTGAGACTAGCGGGGGACACCGGGGAGCTGTTTTTT. The rearrangement uses TRBV18 and TRBJ2-2; TRBD2 matches at 12 bases. Germline V gene data show CDR1 as KGHSH and CDR2 as LQKENI. V was clipped by 4 bases and J by 3 bases; unmatched bases: 3. The length of the CDR3 is 16 residues.